This T cell receptor beta chain was identified in a study of blood T cell repertoires in COVID-19. Study summary: Samples of COVID-19 (acute and convalescent) were obtained from the United States, Italy and Spain.

Authors' processing steps: Estimation of nucleated cell counts relied on the amplification of reference gene primers. The data were produced by immunoSEQ multiplex PCR, yet TCRdb's version contains in-frame clones alone and is incomplete. Clonal size and the V and J genes are those of that table, whereas D and trimming came from the DNA. In the table there are about 150,000 clones, about nine tenths of which are singletons. Material for sequencing was peripheral blood. The clonotype comes from an elderly man with acute or convalescent COVID-19.

The CDR3 bases are TGCGCCAGCAGTAACCAGGGTTCGGACTATGGCTACACCTTC. Its translation is CASSNQGSDYGYTF. The rearrangement joins TRBV5-1 to TRBJ1-2; maybe TRBD1 (5 bases). V lost 5 bases, J lost 3 bases, and 14 bases lay in between. This CDR3 region has 14 residues. Germline V gives CDR1 SGHRS, CDR2 YFSETQ.